Listed below are T cell receptor beta chains from one sample, sequenced in a study of T cells in Graves' hyperthyroidism and ophthalmopathy. One entry per CDR3 protein results from TCRdb running MiXCR on the multiplex PCR reads. The sample shows a few hundred thousand distinct CDR3 sequences, 15% to 18% of them seen only once. The sequenced material came from blood. The receptors originated from a woman aged 18-35 years with Graves' hyperthyroidism. The CDR3 runs from the conserved cysteine through the conserved F or W. Fields, in order: CDR3 length, D gene, J gene, V gene, CDR3 protein. D genes are given only for firm matches.

15	TRBD2	TRBJ2-3	TRBV2	CASRVGLAVSDTQYF
16	.	TRBJ2-1	TRBV11-3	CASSVSRLARYNEQFF
15	.	TRBJ2-1	TRBV6-6	CASSYGGILYNEQFF
15	.	TRBJ2-1	TRBV5-1	CASSPRAGPYNEQFF
15	.	TRBJ1-3	TRBV6-1	CASSWDAGSGNTIYF
14	.	TRBJ2-2	TRBV29-1	CSVVPGHNTGELFF
17	.	TRBJ1-1	TRBV4-1	CASKWGEVGRADTEAFF
15	.	TRBJ2-7	TRBV2	CASSEEEGGLYEQYF
13	.	TRBJ2-5	TRBV20-1	CSARDELVETQYF
15	TRBD2	TRBJ2-7	TRBV11-2	CASSFLAGGDYEQYF
15	.	TRBJ2-7	TRBV27	CASRALWDSPYEQYF
11	.	TRBJ2-5	TRBV12-3/TRBV12-4	CASSIEETQYF
15	TRBD1	TRBJ2-7	TRBV20-1	CSARDGAGGSYEQYF
15	.	TRBJ1-2	TRBV6-9	CASSYVSTPNYGYTF
15	.	TRBJ1-4	TRBV28	CASTPSHSTNEKLFF